Listed here are 32 T cell receptor beta chains from one sample, sequenced in a study of T cell responses to AZD1222 COVID-19 vaccine. The method was immunoSEQ multiplex PCR; TCRdb's version includes in-frame clones alone and lacks a portion of them. The sample shows approximately 88,000 clones, roughly nine tenths of them seen only once. Material: peripheral blood, obtained 28 days after the second AZD1222 dose. Receptors originate from an adult who received the AZD1222 COVID-19 vaccine.

The CDR3 reads CATAGALSYEQYF. For the CDR3, the DNA is TGTGCCACCGCGGGGGCTTTGTCCTACGAGCAGTACTTC. The rearrangement joins TRBV10-3 to TRBJ2-7; a weak D match, TRBD2 (7 bases). The CDR3 length is 13 residues. Per the germline V gene, CDR1 is ENHRY and CDR2 is SYGVKD. Trimming stripped 10 bases from V and 1 base from J, with 14 bases between.

V usage is TRBV24-1 and J usage is TRBJ1-6; D may be TRBD1 (6 bases). The CDR3 contains 13 residues. The germline V gene encodes CDR1 KGHDR and CDR2 SFDVKD. Trimming took 4 bases from V and 11 from J, leaving 11 bases between them. The CDR3 here is CATSEDGTTPLHF. The CDR3 nucleotides read TGTGCCACCAGTGAAGACGGGACAACACCCCTCCACTTT.

This chain uses TRBV7-2 with TRBJ2-1; D remains unclear. This CDR3 region has 15 residues. Looked up from germline, CDR1 is SGHTA and CDR2 is FQGNSA. V lost 5 bases to trimming and J lost 0 bases, with 11 bases between them. DNA of the CDR3: TGTGCCAGCAGCGACGATAGATCCTCCTACAATGAGCAGTTCTTC. As protein: CASSDDRSSYNEQFF.

The V gene is TRBV28, the J gene TRBJ1-2; possible D gene TRBD1, 5 bases. There are 13 residues in the CDR3. Trimming took 7 bases from V and 0 from J, leaving 9 bases between them. From germline, CDR1 is MDHEN and CDR2 SYDVKM. CDR3 amino acids: CASTGTSNYGYTF. The CDR3 DNA follows: TGTGCCAGCACTGGGACCTCTAACTATGGCTACACCTTC.

This clone was seen more than once but under ten times. The chain carries TRBV19 and TRBJ1-2; D gene unclear. This CDR3 spans 14 amino acids. Germline V gene sequence: CDR1 LNHDA, CDR2 SQIVND (reference sequence). V lost 0 bases, J lost 4 bases, and 9 bases lay in between. CDR3 nucleotide sequence: TGTGCCAGTAGTATAGATGCCAATGTCTATGGCTACACCTTC. Its protein product is CASSIDANVYGYTF.

V usage is TRBV24-1 and J usage is TRBJ2-7; D gene unclear. The CDR3 length is 11 residues. V was trimmed by 0 bases and J by 5 bases, leaving 1 base between them. Germline V CDR1 and CDR2: KGHDR, SFDVKD. The CDR3 DNA reads as TGTGCCACCAGTGATTTGCACGAGCAGTACTTC. The encoded protein is CATSDLHEQYF.

DNA of the CDR3: TGTGCCAGCAGCCGCGACTCCCCGAGCTCCTATAATTCACCCCTCCACTTT. Translating gives CASSRDSPSSYNSPLHF. The chain carries TRBV7-2 and TRBJ1-6; D ambiguous. The length of the CDR3 is 17 residues. The V end was cut by 5 bases, the J end by 0 bases, with 14 bases between. Germline loops: CDR1 SGHTA, CDR2 FQGNSA.

The gene calls are TRBV28 and TRBJ1-2; D is ambiguous. CDR3 length: 14 residues. CDR1 is MDHEN, CDR2 SYDVKM, per germline. Trimming took off 10 bases at V and 0 bases at J, with 15 bases between the two ends. The CDR3 DNA is TGTGCCACCACCAAACAGAATACTAACTATGGCTACACCTTC. Translating it yields CATTKQNTNYGYTF.

The chain combines TRBV30 with TRBJ1-5; D ambiguous. The V and J ends lost 3 bases and 3 bases respectively, with 15 bases between them. The CDR3 spans 15 residues. CDR1 GTSNPN and CDR2 SVGIG come from the germline V gene (reference sequence). The CDR3 protein is CAWSTNAGFNQPQHF. The CDR3 DNA follows: TGTGCCTGGAGCACGAACGCGGGTTTCAATCAGCCCCAGCATTTT.

The rearrangement uses TRBV5-4 and TRBJ1-1; 10 bases line up with TRBD1. Trimming took 4 bases from V and 1 from J; bases not matched to a gene: 4. The CDR3 contains 15 residues. The germline gives CDR1 SGHNT, CDR2 YYREEE (reference sequence). As DNA, the CDR3 is TGTGCCAGCAGCCCCCGGACAGGGGGGAACACTGAAGCTTTCTTT. Protein: CASSPRTGGNTEAFF.

V usage is TRBV7-9 and J usage is TRBJ1-2; 8 positions agree with TRBD1. Germline CDR1 SEHNR, CDR2 FQNEAQ (reference sequence). There are 14 residues in the CDR3. V gave up 5 bases and J gave up 8 bases; unmatched junction bases: 10. The CDR3 nucleotides are TGTGCCAGCAGCCGACAGGGGACGGGGGCAGGCTACACCTTC. The encoded protein is CASSRQGTGAGYTF.

The genes are TRBV27 and TRBJ2-4, with a tentative D call TRBD2 (6 bases). The germline CDR1 and CDR2 sequences are MNHEY and SMNVEV (reference sequence). V was clipped by 6 bases and J by 9 bases, with 15 bases between them. The CDR3 is 13 amino acids. The CDR3 bases are TGTGCCAGCAGCTCGATCGGGGGAAGCATTCAGTACTTC. Its protein is CASSSIGGSIQYF.

This chain connects TRBV7-2 to TRBJ1-2, with no clear D. V lost 5 bases, J lost 8 bases, and 12 bases lay in between. Germline V lookup: CDR1 SGHTA, CDR2 FQGNSA. The CDR3 totals 12 residues. CDR3 region: CASSPPNPGYTF. CDR3 nucleotides: TGTGCCAGCAGCCCGCCCAACCCCGGCTACACCTTC. Combining the CDR3 with reference TRBV7-2 and TRBJ1-2 gives the whole variable domain GAGVSQSPSNKVTEKGKDVELRCDPISGHTALYWYRQSLGQGLEFLIYFQGNSAPDKSGLPSDRFSAERTGGSVSTLTIQRTQQEDSAVYLCASSPPNPGYTFGSGTRLTVV.

The chain joins TRBV19 to TRBJ1-6; D remains ambiguous. The V end was cut by 9 bases, the J end by 2 bases, with 8 bases between. This CDR3 contains 13 residues. Germline values: CDR1 LNHDA, CDR2 SQIVND (reference sequence). In DNA, the CDR3 is TGTGCCAGCCGGGCTACCTATAATTCACCCCTCCACTTT. Amino acid sequence: CASRATYNSPLHF.

The chain joins TRBV6-5 to TRBJ1-2; D is possibly TRBD1 (6 bases). Germline CDR1 reads MNHEY; CDR2 reads SVGAGI. CDR3 length: 14 amino acids. The germline V and J ends were trimmed by 7 bases and 4 bases, with 16 bases remaining between them. The CDR3 loop reads CASTTTGRSYGYTF. CDR3 coding DNA: TGTGCCAGCACTACAACAGGGAGAAGCTATGGCTACACCTTC.

V gene TRBV7-6 combines with J gene TRBJ2-1; 8 nucleotides align to TRBD2. Trimming took 3 bases from V and 9 from J; bases not matched to a gene: 7. CDR1 SGHVS and CDR2 FNYEAQ come from the germline V gene. The CDR3 consists of 14 residues. The CDR3 is CASSLTGGLVEQFF. In nucleotides, the CDR3 is TGTGCCAGCAGCTTGACGGGGGGGCTGGTTGAGCAGTTCTTC.

V gene TRBV5-1 combines with J gene TRBJ2-3; weak D call: TRBD2 (5 bases). The germline V gene encodes CDR1 SGHRS and CDR2 YFSETQ. Between the trimmed V and J ends, which lost 2 bases and 5 bases, there was a span of 9 bases. The CDR3 runs to 13 residues. The CDR3 bases are TGCGCCAGCAGCTTCCGGGGAATAGATACGCAGTATTTT. It specifies CASSFRGIDTQYF.

The CDR3 is CATSPARAINEQFF. The CDR3 coding sequence is TGTGCCACCAGTCCGGCTAGGGCGATTAATGAGCAGTTCTTC. The chain carries TRBV24-1 and TRBJ2-1; D not certain. Trimming cost V 6 bases and J 7 bases, with 15 bases left between them. Germline V lookup: CDR1 KGHDR, CDR2 SFDVKD. The CDR3 is made up of 14 amino acids.

V usage is TRBV5-1 and J usage is TRBJ2-2; D might be TRBD2 (6 bases). The V gene's germline CDR1 is SGHRS and CDR2 YFSETQ. CDR3 size: 14 residues. Trimming cost V 0 bases and J 7 bases, with 10 bases left between them. The CDR3 region is CASSLDTGGGELFF. The CDR3 coding sequence is TGCGCCAGCAGCTTGGATACCGGGGGCGGGGAGCTGTTTTTT.

The genes are TRBV5-1 and TRBJ1-2; D gene ambiguous. CDR1 and CDR2 (germline): SGHRS, YFSETQ. This CDR3 has 16 residues. Deletions cut 3 bases from V and 0 bases from J, with 15 bases between. The CDR3 reads CASSWRNRNANYGYTF. The CDR3 coding sequence is TGCGCCAGCAGCTGGAGAAACAGAAACGCTAACTATGGCTACACCTTC.

The chain employs TRBV7-6 and TRBJ1-3; 7 bases fit TRBD1. The CDR3 is made up of 15 amino acids. Germline-derived CDR1 and CDR2 are SGHVS and FNYEAQ. V lost 5 bases, J lost 0 bases, and 4 bases stayed unmatched. CDR3 sequence (DNA): TGTGCCAGCAGCCCCAGGGGGGTCTCTGGAAACACCATATATTTT. It is translated as CASSPRGVSGNTIYF.

This sequence joins TRBV11-2 and TRBJ2-5, with TRBD2 identical over 9 bases. CDR3 length equals 16 residues. CDR1 is SGHAT and CDR2 is FQNNGV in the germline V gene. V lost 5 bases, J lost 5 bases, and 12 bases stayed unmatched. The CDR3 bases are TGTGCCAGCAGCCCCGGCAGCGGGGGGCCAATCGAGACCCAGTACTTC. Translating gives CASSPGSGGPIETQYF.

The rearrangement joins TRBV7-3 to TRBJ2-4; 7 nucleotides match TRBD1. The CDR3 covers 14 residues. The V segment lost 2 bases and the J segment 3 bases; nucleotides outside the gene matches: 1. Per germline, CDR1 SGHTA and CDR2 FQGTGA. In DNA, the CDR3 is TGTGCCAGCAGCTTATCAGGGGGCAAAAACATTCAGTACTTC. Protein product: CASSLSGGKNIQYF.

V and J are TRBV24-1 and TRBJ2-1; possible D gene TRBD2, 6 bases. CDR3 length: 13 residues. From germline, CDR1 is KGHDR and CDR2 SFDVKD. V dropped 2 bases and J dropped 7 bases, with 8 bases sitting between them. The CDR3 protein is CATSDWRANEQFF. CDR3 bases: TGTGCCACCAGTGATTGGAGGGCGAATGAGCAGTTCTTC.

V is TRBV19 and J is TRBJ2-3, with 8 nucleotides matching TRBD2. CDR1 and CDR2 (germline): LNHDA, SQIVND (reference sequence). The trim removed 4 bases at V and 6 bases at J, leaving 12 bases unmatched. This CDR3 contains 16 residues. The DNA of the CDR3 is TGTGCCAGTAGTAAACCGGGACTAGTGCTTGCGGATACGCAGTATTTT. It codes for CASSKPGLVLADTQYF.

The genes are TRBV13 and TRBJ2-1; either TRBD1 or TRBD2 may fit D (6 bases each). CDR1 PRHDT and CDR2 FYEKMQ come from the germline V gene (reference sequence). V lost 2 bases, J lost 6 bases, and 17 bases lay in between. The CDR3 consists of 16 residues. Here the CDR3 DNA reads TGTGCCAGCAGCTTAAATTCGGGGGCCTCGGGCAATGAGCAGTTCTTC. This codes for CASSLNSGASGNEQFF.

In its sample, this clone was seen once. The rearrangement uses TRBV7-2 and TRBJ2-3, with a possible D match to TRBD1 (6 bases). The CDR3 runs to 15 residues. Germline-derived CDR1 and CDR2 are SGHTA and FQGNSA. Trimming cost V 5 bases and J 5 bases, with 17 bases left between them. CDR3: CASSHRRKGGDTQYF. CDR3 DNA: TGTGCCAGCAGCCACAGGAGAAAAGGGGGAGATACGCAGTATTTT.

The V and J genes are TRBV11-3 and TRBJ1-6; D is undetermined. The CDR3 has 14 residues. The V gene lost 5 bases and the J gene lost 7 bases, with 12 bases spanning the gap. Germline V gene data show CDR1 as SGHNT and CDR2 as YENEEA. The CDR3 protein is CASSLTGTNSPLHF. Written as DNA, the CDR3 is TGTGCCAGCAGCCTCACGGGCACCAATTCACCCCTCCACTTT. Based on the CDR3 plus reference TRBV11-3 and TRBJ1-6, the full variable domain is EAGVVQSPRYKIIEKKQPVAFWCNPISGHNTLYWYLQNLGQGPELLIRYENEEAVDDSQLPKDRFSAERLKGVDSTLKIQPAELGDSAVYLCASSLTGTNSPLHFGNGTRLTVT.

This chain uses TRBV5-1 with TRBJ2-3; no clear D gene. Germline-derived CDR1 and CDR2 are SGHRS and YFSETQ. Trimming stripped 4 bases from V and 2 bases from J, with 8 bases between. This CDR3 is built from 13 residues. This chain's CDR3 is CASSPTNTDTQYF. For the CDR3, the DNA is TGCGCCAGCAGCCCTACTAACACAGATACGCAGTATTTT.

The V and J genes are TRBV21-1 and TRBJ1-6. TRBV21-1 represents a pseudogene. This CDR3 has 16 amino acids. CDR3 protein: CASSEAGSSYNSPLHF. As DNA, the CDR3 is TGTGCCAGCAGCGAGGCCGGGAGCTCCTATAATTCACCCCTCCACTTT.

The chain uses TRBV6-2 or TRBV6-3 and TRBJ2-3, with 7 bases identical to TRBD2. CDR3 length equals 15 residues. The junction had 6 bases not matched to a gene; V was cut back by 3 bases and J by 3 bases. Looked up from germline, CDR1 is MNHEY and CDR2 is SVGEGT. CDR3 residues: CASSYDRLATDTQYF. The CDR3 DNA sequence: TGTGCCAGCAGTTATGACCGACTAGCTACAGATACGCAGTATTTT.

The V gene is TRBV4-3, the J gene TRBJ2-7, with D perhaps matching TRBD1 or TRBD2 (5 bases each). Germline CDR1 LGHNA, CDR2 YSLEER. This CDR3 contains 17 residues. Trimming cost V 1 base and J 2 bases, with 18 bases left between them. CDR3 loop: CASSQVRGPGIPYEQYF. The DNA for the CDR3 is TGCGCCAGCAGCCAAGTTCGGGGCCCTGGTATTCCCTACGAGCAGTACTTC.